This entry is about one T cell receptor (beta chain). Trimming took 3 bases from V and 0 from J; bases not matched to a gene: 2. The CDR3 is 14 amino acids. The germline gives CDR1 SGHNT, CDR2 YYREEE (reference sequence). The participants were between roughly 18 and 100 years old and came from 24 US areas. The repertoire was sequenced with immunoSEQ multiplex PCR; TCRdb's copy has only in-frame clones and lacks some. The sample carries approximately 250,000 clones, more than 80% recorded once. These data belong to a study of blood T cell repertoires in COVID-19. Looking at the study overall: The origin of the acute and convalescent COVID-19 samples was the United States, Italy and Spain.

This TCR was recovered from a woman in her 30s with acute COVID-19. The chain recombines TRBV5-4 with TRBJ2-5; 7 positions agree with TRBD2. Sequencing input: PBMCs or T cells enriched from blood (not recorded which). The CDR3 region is CASSWAGDQETQYF. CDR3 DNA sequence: TGTGCCAGCAGCTGGGCGGGGGACCAAGAGACCCAGTACTTC.